This T cell receptor beta chain was documented in a study of vaccination and CD4 T cells after COVID-19. About the study: Convalescent donors: six male, four female; seven Caucasian, two Asian, one multiracial, two Hispanic. In the control cultures, a CEFX pool, an HIV-1 Nef pool, or no peptide was supplied.

Treatment of the sample: approximately nine-day PBMC culture with coronavirus spike peptide pools or control peptides (ViraFEST assay). The unexposed donor provided CD4+ T cells, which were taken before the COVID-19 pandemic (2011-2018). The CDR3 is 15 amino acids. Germline V gives CDR1 DFQATT, CDR2 SNEGSKA (reference sequence). Trimming cost V 1 base and J 2 bases; bases outside gene matches: 6. Once obtained from cultured CD4+ T cells, the DNA was sequenced using the Oncomine TCR Beta short-read assay. TCRdb recomputed calls from the PCR reads with MiXCR, one row per CDR3 protein. The table has 5,000 or so distinct CDR3 sequences, approximately 46% seen once. This clonotype occurred a few times. Its antigen remains unidentified.

The TCR comes from a human donor in good health. Sequencing input: CD4+ T cells from blood, cultured in vitro. The chain recombines TRBV20-1 with TRBJ2-5; 8 bases match TRBD2. This CDR3 is CSARVLTSEQETQYF. CDR3 bases: TGCAGTGCTAGAGTTTTGACTAGCGAACAAGAGACCCAGTACTTC.